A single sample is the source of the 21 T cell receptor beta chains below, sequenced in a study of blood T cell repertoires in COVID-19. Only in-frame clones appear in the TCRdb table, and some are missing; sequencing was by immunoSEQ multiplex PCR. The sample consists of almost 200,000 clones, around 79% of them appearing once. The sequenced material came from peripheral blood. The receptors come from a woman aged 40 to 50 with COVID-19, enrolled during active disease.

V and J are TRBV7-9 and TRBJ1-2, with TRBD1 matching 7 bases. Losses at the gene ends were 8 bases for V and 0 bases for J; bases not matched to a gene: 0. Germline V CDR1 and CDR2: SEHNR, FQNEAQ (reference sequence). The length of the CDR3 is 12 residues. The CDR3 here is CASGQANYGYTF. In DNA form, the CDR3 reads TGTGCCAGCGGACAGGCTAACTATGGCTACACCTTC.

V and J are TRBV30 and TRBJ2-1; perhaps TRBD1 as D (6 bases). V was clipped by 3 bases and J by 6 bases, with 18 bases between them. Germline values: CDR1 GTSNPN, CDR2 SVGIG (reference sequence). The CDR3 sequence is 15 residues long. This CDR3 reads CAWSGWTAYGNEQFF. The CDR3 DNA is TGTGCCTGGAGCGGATGGACAGCATACGGCAATGAGCAGTTCTTC.

CDR3 in amino acids: CASSLSQGRETQYF. DNA for the CDR3: TGTGCCAGCAGCCTCTCACAGGGTAGGGAGACCCAGTACTTC. The chain couples TRBV4-2 to TRBJ2-5, with a weak D call TRBD1 (6 bases). This CDR3 comprises 14 residues. V was trimmed by 4 bases and J by 5 bases, leaving 14 bases between them. CDR1 is LGHNA, CDR2 YNFKEQ, per germline.

CDR3 in DNA: TGTGCCCTCTCGACAGGGACGGGAAACACCATATATTTT. It translates to CALSTGTGNTIYF. The gene calls are TRBV10-3 and TRBJ1-3; 7 bases agree with TRBD1. Germline trimming cut 11 bases from V and 4 bases from J; bases unmatched to any gene: 8. Germline V lookup: CDR1 ENHRY, CDR2 SYGVKD. The CDR3 runs 13 residues.

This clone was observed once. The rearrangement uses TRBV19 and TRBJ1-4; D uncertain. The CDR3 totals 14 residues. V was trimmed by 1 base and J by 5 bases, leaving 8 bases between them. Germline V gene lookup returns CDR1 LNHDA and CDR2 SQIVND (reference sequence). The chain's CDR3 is CASSIAGGNEKLFF. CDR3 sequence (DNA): TGTGCCAGTAGTATAGCCGGCGGGAATGAAAAACTGTTTTTT.

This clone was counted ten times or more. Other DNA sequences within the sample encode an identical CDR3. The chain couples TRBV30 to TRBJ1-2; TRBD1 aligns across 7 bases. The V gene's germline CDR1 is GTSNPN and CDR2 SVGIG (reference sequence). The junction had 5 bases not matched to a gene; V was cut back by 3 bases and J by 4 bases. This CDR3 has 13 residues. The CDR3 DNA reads TGTGCCTGGAGCTACAGGGGAGGCTATGGCTACACCTTC. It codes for CAWSYRGGYGYTF.

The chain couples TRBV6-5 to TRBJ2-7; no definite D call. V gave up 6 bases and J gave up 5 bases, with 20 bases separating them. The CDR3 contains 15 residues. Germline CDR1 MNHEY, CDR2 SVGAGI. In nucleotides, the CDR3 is TGTGCCAGCAGCCGCAATTCGTTTAGTCTCCACGAGCAGTACTTC. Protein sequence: CASSRNSFSLHEQYF.

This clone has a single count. CDR3 sequence reads: CASSPGTSPPGELFF. CDR3 bases: TGTGCCAGCAGCCCTGGGACTAGTCCCCCCGGGGAGCTGTTTTTT. The chain carries TRBV7-6 and TRBJ2-2; TRBD2 agrees at 8 bases. The CDR3 covers 15 residues. Germline loops: CDR1 SGHVS, CDR2 FNYEAQ. J lost 6 bases, V lost 5 bases, and 8 bases had no gene match.

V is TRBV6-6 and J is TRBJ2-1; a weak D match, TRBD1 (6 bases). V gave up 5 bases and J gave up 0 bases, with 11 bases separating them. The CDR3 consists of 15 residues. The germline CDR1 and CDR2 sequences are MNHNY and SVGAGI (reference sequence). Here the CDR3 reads CASSTDRSSYNEQFF. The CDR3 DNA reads TGTGCCAGCAGTACAGACAGGAGCTCCTACAATGAGCAGTTCTTC.

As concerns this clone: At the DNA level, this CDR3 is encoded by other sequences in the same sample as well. CDR3 coding DNA: TGCGCCAGCAGCCCCGGACAGGGTCTGAACACTGAAGCTTTCTTT. Amino acids: CASSPGQGLNTEAFF. V gene TRBV5-1 combines with J gene TRBJ1-1; 8 bases are shared with TRBD1. The trim removed 4 bases at V and 0 bases at J, leaving 5 bases unmatched. The CDR3 has 15 amino acids. Germline V gives CDR1 SGHRS, CDR2 YFSETQ.

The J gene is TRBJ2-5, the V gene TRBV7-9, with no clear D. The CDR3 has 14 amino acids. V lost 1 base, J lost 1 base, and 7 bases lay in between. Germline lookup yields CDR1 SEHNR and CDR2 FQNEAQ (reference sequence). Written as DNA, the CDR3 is TGTGCCAGCAGCTTAGTTGCAGTCCAAGAGACCCAGTACTTC. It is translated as CASSLVAVQETQYF.

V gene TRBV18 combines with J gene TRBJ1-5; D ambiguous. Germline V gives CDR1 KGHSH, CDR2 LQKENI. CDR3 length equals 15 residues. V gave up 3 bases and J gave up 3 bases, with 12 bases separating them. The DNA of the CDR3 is TGTGCCAGCTCACCTTCTTCGGGAGTCAATCAGCCCCAGCATTTT. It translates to CASSPSSGVNQPQHF.

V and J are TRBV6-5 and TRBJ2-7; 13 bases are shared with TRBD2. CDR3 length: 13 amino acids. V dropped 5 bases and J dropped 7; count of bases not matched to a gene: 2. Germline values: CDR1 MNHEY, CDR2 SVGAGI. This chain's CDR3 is CASSRLAGGEQYF. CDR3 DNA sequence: TGTGCCAGCAGTCGACTAGCGGGAGGTGAGCAGTACTTC.

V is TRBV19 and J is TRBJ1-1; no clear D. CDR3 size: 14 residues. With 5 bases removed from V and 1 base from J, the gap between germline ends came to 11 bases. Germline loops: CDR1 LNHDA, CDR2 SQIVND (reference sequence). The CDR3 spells CASSQLGRNTEAFF. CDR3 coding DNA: TGTGCCAGTAGTCAGCTTGGGAGGAACACTGAAGCTTTCTTT.

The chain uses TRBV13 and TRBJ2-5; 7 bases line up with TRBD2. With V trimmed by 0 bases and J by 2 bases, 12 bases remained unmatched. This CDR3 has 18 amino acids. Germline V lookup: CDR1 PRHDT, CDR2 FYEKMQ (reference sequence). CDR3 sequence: CASSLGPGSGVFQETQYF. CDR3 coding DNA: TGTGCCAGCAGCTTAGGGCCTGGGAGCGGGGTCTTTCAAGAGACCCAGTACTTC.

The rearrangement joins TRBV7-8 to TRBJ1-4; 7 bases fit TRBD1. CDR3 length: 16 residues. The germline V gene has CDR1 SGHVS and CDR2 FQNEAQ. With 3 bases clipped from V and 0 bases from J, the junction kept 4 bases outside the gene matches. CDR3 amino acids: CASSLTGSTTNEKLFF. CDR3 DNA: TGTGCCAGCAGCTTGACAGGGAGCACAACTAATGAAAAACTGTTTTTT. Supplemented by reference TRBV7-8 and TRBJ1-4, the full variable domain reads GAGVSQSPRYKVAKRGQDVALRCDPISGHVSLFWYQQALGQGPEFLTYFQNEAQLDKSGLPSDRFFAERPEGSVSTLKIQRTQQEDSAVYLCASSLTGSTTNEKLFFGSGTQLSVL.

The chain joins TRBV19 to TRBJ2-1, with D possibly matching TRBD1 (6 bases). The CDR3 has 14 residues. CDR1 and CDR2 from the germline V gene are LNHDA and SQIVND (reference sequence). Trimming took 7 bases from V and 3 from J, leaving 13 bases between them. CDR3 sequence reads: CASTTGFDYNEQFF. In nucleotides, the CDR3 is TGTGCCAGTACCACAGGGTTCGACTACAATGAGCAGTTCTTC.

For the CDR3, the DNA is TGTGCCAGCAGCTTTCTTAGTGGAAACACCATATATTTT. Protein sequence: CASSFLSGNTIYF. The chain has TRBV7-8 and TRBJ1-3; D unclear. The V gene lost 3 bases and the J gene lost 3 bases, with 6 bases spanning the gap. This CDR3 has 13 amino acids. Germline lookup yields CDR1 SGHVS and CDR2 FQNEAQ.

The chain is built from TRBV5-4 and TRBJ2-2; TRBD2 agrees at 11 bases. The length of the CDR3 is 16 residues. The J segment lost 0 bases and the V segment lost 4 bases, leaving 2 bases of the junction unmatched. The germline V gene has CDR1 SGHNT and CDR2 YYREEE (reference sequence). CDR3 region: CASSTSGRTNTGELFF. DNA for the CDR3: TGTGCCAGCAGCACTAGCGGGAGAACGAACACCGGGGAGCTGTTTTTT.

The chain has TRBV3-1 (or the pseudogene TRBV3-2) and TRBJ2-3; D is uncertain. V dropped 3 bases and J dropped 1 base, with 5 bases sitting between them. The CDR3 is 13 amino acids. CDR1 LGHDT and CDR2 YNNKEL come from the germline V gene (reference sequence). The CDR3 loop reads CASSHTGTDTQYF. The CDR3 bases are TGTGCCAGCAGCCACACAGGCACAGATACGCAGTATTTT.

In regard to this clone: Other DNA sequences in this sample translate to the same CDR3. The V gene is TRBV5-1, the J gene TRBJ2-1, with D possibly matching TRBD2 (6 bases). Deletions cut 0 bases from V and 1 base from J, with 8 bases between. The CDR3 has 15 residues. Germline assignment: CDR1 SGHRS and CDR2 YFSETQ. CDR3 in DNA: TGCGCCAGCAGCTTGGCGGGAGCATCCTACAATGAGCAGTTCTTC. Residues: CASSLAGASYNEQFF.